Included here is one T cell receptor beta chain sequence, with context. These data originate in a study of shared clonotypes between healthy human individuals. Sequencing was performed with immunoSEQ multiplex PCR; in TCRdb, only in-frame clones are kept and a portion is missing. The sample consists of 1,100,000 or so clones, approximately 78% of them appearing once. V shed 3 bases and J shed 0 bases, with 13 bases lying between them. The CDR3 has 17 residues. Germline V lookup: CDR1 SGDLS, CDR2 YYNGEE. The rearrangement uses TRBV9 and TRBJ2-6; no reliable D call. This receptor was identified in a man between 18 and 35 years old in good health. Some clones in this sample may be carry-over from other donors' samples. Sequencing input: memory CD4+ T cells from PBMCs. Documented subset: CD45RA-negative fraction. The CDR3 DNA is TGTGCCAGCAGCGCGGCCCCCGGTGGCTCTGGGGCCAACGTCCTGACTTTC. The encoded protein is CASSAAPGGSGANVLTF.